This TCR beta chain was identified in a study of molecular identifiers for immune sequencing clone quantification. Study-level points and caveats: Identical TCR molecules can share a barcode, and this sharing could underestimate highly expanded clone sizes. Single-cell amounts of spiked Jurkat TCR RNA were reportedly detectable among approximately 1 million naive cells.

In its sample, this clonotype was seen many times. Its target is unknown. CDR3 length: 15 amino acids. Germline V lookup: CDR1 LGHNA, CDR2 YSLEER. Trimming cost V 0 bases and J 5 bases, with 13 bases left between them. TCRdb used MiXCR to reprocess the PCR reads, holding one entry per CDR3 protein. The data hold under 650,000 distinct CDR3 sequences, with just under 20% observed a single time. The sequencing sample was made of naive CD8+ T cells from blood, with Jurkat cell RNA spiked in. Subset of the sample: FACS-sorted CD8+CD4-CCR7+CD45RA+ naive T cells. The V gene is TRBV4-3, the J gene TRBJ1-1, with a possible D match to TRBD1 (5 bases). The source is a human donor in good health. Some libraries in this study had Jurkat cell RNA spiked in. The CDR3 DNA sequence: TGCGCCAGCAGCCAAGACAAGGGGCTGGGGACTGAAGCTTTCTTT. Its protein product is CASSQDKGLGTEAFF.